The 10 T cell receptor beta chains listed next were all sequenced from one sample in a study of blood T cell repertoires in COVID-19. TCRdb keeps only in-frame clones here, not all; method: immunoSEQ multiplex PCR. The sample lists fewer than 90,000 clones, 70% to 90% occurring once. Sequencing used peripheral blood. All receptors come from a man between 60 and 70 years old with acute or convalescent COVID-19.

The chain links TRBV6-2 or TRBV6-3 to TRBJ2-7; D might be TRBD1 (6 bases). Trimming took 2 bases from V and 1 from J, leaving 12 bases between them. CDR1 and CDR2 from the germline V gene are MNHEY and SVGEGT. The CDR3 sequence is 15 residues long. The CDR3 nucleotides are TGTGCCAGCAGTTACCGTCTGGGGGCTTCCTACGAGCAGTACTTC. This encodes CASSYRLGASYEQYF.

The genes are TRBV7-3 and TRBJ2-2; 9 nucleotides match TRBD2. V dropped 5 bases and J dropped 6; count of bases not matched to a gene: 7. Germline lookup yields CDR1 SGHTA and CDR2 FQGTGA. The CDR3 loop spans 15 amino acids. Written as DNA, the CDR3 is TGTGCCAGCAGCCCCGGGACTAGCTGGTCCGGGGAGCTGTTTTTT. Its translation: CASSPGTSWSGELFF.

The gene calls are TRBV25-1 and TRBJ1-5, with D perhaps TRBD1 (5 bases). CDR1 MGHDK and CDR2 SYGVNS come from the germline V gene. CDR3 length: 14 residues. V dropped 5 bases and J dropped 0 bases, with 8 bases sitting between them. CDR3 region: CASSSGYSNQPQHF. CDR3 nucleotide sequence: TGTGCCAGCAGTTCAGGGTATAGCAATCAGCCCCAGCATTTT.

The chain uses TRBV5-1 and TRBJ2-1; possible D gene TRBD1, 6 bases. This CDR3 has 17 residues. Germline-derived CDR1 and CDR2 are SGHRS and YFSETQ. The V end was cut by 2 bases, the J end by 0 bases, with 15 bases between. The CDR3 loop is CASSFRTVRSSYNEQFF. The CDR3 DNA sequence: TGCGCCAGCAGCTTCCGGACAGTTCGGAGCTCCTACAATGAGCAGTTCTTC.

The chain links TRBV7-9 to TRBJ2-2; D remains unclear. This CDR3 spans 12 amino acids. CDR1 is SEHNR and CDR2 is FQNEAQ in the germline V gene (reference sequence). Trimming removed 1 base at V and 9 bases at J, with 6 bases between. CDR3 bases: TGTGCCAGCAGCTTAGAACATAGGGAGCTGTTTTTT. Its protein product is CASSLEHRELFF.

The chain carries TRBV27 and TRBJ1-2; 9 bases are shared with TRBD1. The CDR3 is made up of 15 amino acids. V was pared by 5 bases and J by 4 bases, with 8 bases of the junction left unmatched. CDR1 is MNHEY, CDR2 SMNVEV, per germline (reference sequence). As DNA, the CDR3 is TGTGCCAGCAGTCCCACAGGGGGCAAGGGCTATGGCTACACCTTC. Amino acids: CASSPTGGKGYGYTF.

The rearrangement joins TRBV24-1 to TRBJ1-4, with D hard to call. Looked up from germline, CDR1 is KGHDR and CDR2 is SFDVKD. This CDR3 has 15 amino acids. V lost 4 bases and J 4 bases, leaving 12 bases between the germline ends. CDR3 sequence: CATSDSHERNEKLFF. The CDR3 DNA sequence: TGTGCCACCAGTGACTCACACGAGCGTAATGAAAAACTGTTTTTT.

The chain carries TRBV30 and TRBJ1-2; 7 bases are a match to TRBD1. This CDR3 is 12 amino acids long. In germline, CDR1 is GTSNPN, CDR2 SVGIG (reference sequence). Germline trimming cut 2 bases from V and 4 bases from J; bases unmatched to any gene: 1. CDR3 nucleotide sequence: TGTGCCTGGAGTAACAGGGGCTATGGCTACACCTTC. It specifies CAWSNRGYGYTF.

This clone occurred a few times. V and J are TRBV5-4 and TRBJ1-5; D not certain. The length of the CDR3 is 14 residues. Trimming pared 2 bases from V and 4 bases from J, leaving 10 bases between. CDR1 and CDR2 from the germline V gene are SGHNT and YYREEE (reference sequence). Here the CDR3 DNA reads TGTGCCAGCAGCTTTGGACTGGGAAATCAGCCCCAGCATTTT. Amino acid sequence: CASSFGLGNQPQHF.

The chain recombines TRBV14 with TRBJ1-1; TRBD1 is a possible D gene (5 bases). This CDR3 is built from 15 residues. CDR1 is SGHDN, CDR2 FVKESK, per germline. V shed 0 bases and J shed 7 bases, with 15 bases lying between them. CDR3 loop: CASSQDWGGNGEAFF. The CDR3 DNA reads TGTGCCAGCAGCCAAGATTGGGGGGGGAACGGTGAAGCTTTCTTT.